These 29 T cell receptor beta chains came from one sample sequenced in a study of CD8 T cells in ankylosing spondylitis. MiXCR, run by TCRdb on the 5' RACE reads, gives a single entry per CDR3 protein. The sample yields hundreds of thousands of distinct CDR3 sequences, around 24% seen once. The sample comprised blood, either unsorted or a sorted T cell fraction (not recorded which). The receptors were gathered from a male donor with ankylosing spondylitis or in good health (not recorded which).

This clonotype has ten or more counts. The rearrangement joins TRBV20-1 to TRBJ2-7; D could derive from TRBD1 or TRBD2 (6 bases each). CDR1 is DFQATT, CDR2 SNEGSKA, per germline (reference sequence). The CDR3 is 14 amino acids. V was cut by 0 bases and J by 6 bases, with 15 bases left in between. For the CDR3, the DNA is TGCAGTGCTAGAGATGCGGGACACCCTTTCGAGCAGTACTTC. Encoded protein: CSARDAGHPFEQYF.

This clonotype was seen ten or more times. This chain links TRBV5-5 with TRBJ1-3, with D tentatively TRBD1 (5 bases). CDR1 and CDR2 (germline): SGHKS, YYEKEE (reference sequence). The ends were cut back, 4 bases at V and 0 bases at J, with 17 bases in the middle. The CDR3 extends over 17 amino acids. CDR3: CASSHRDRQFSGNTIYF. CDR3 in DNA: TGTGCCAGCAGCCACCGGGACCGCCAATTCTCTGGAAACACCATATATTTT.

This clonotype was observed at least ten times. The CDR3 DNA follows: TGTGCCACGGCCCAGGGGGCGAGGGGTATTCAGTACTTC. It yields the protein CATAQGARGIQYF. The V call is TRBV24-1, the J call TRBJ2-4; 8 bases align to TRBD1. This CDR3 spans 13 amino acids. CDR1 is KGHDR, CDR2 SFDVKD, per germline. The V segment lost 10 bases and the J segment 10 bases; nucleotides outside the gene matches: 11.

V gene TRBV29-1 combines with J gene TRBJ1-1; D is perhaps TRBD1 (6 bases). This CDR3 spans 15 amino acids. V was shortened by 6 bases and J by 2 bases, with 19 bases between the two germline ends. Germline V CDR1 and CDR2: SQVTM, ANQGSEA. The CDR3 spells CSVAGSGTSNTEAFF. The CDR3 region has the DNA TGCAGCGTAGCAGGCTCCGGGACATCTAACACTGAAGCTTTCTTT.

The V call is TRBV20-1, the J call TRBJ2-7; no clear D. CDR3 size: 12 residues. The ends were cut back, 4 bases at V and 0 bases at J, with 7 bases in the middle. Germline V lookup: CDR1 DFQATT, CDR2 SNEGSKA (reference sequence). This CDR3 is CSANQLSYEQYF. CDR3 nucleotides: TGCAGTGCTAATCAGCTCTCCTACGAGCAGTACTTC.

This clonotype has ten or more counts. The chain employs TRBV25-1 and TRBJ2-1, with 8 bases identical to TRBD2. Trimming at V came to 3 bases and at J to 9 bases, leaving 10 bases not matched to a gene. Germline CDR1 MGHDK, CDR2 SYGVNS. The CDR3 contains 15 residues. The CDR3 loop reads CASSDPREVLGEQFF. DNA for the CDR3: TGTGCCAGCAGTGACCCGCGGGAGGTGTTGGGTGAGCAGTTCTTC.

This clonotype was counted ten times or more. The rearrangement uses TRBV5-5 and TRBJ1-5, with D possibly TRBD1 on 5 matching bases. With 1 base removed from V and 4 bases from J, the gap between germline ends came to 21 bases. In germline, CDR1 is SGHKS, CDR2 YYEKEE (reference sequence). This CDR3 is built from 18 residues. In DNA form, the CDR3 reads TGTGCCAGCAGCTTGAACATCGGCATAGGGGCGCGTAATCAGCCCCAGCATTTT. This translates into CASSLNIGIGARNQPQHF.

The rearrangement uses TRBV29-1 and TRBJ1-1; unclear D gene. Looked up from germline, CDR1 is SQVTM and CDR2 is ANQGSEA. CDR3 length: 14 residues. Trimming stripped 6 bases from V and 1 base from J, with 15 bases between. CDR3 protein: CSVSGERANTEAFF. CDR3 nucleotide sequence: TGCAGCGTGAGTGGGGAGCGAGCGAACACTGAAGCTTTCTTT.

The V and J genes are TRBV29-1 and TRBJ2-3; no firm D call. Between the trimmed V and J ends, which lost 4 bases and 2 bases, there was a span of 7 bases. CDR1 SQVTM and CDR2 ANQGSEA come from the germline V gene. The CDR3 runs to 12 residues. The CDR3 loop reads CSVVYSTDTQYF. CDR3 DNA: TGCAGCGTTGTCTACTCCACAGATACGCAGTATTTT.

This clonotype was picked up many times. This chain links TRBV5-1 with TRBJ2-1, with D uncertain. This CDR3 region has 14 residues. Trimming took off 2 bases at V and 4 bases at J, with 10 bases between the two ends. Germline V gene sequence: CDR1 SGHRS, CDR2 YFSETQ. The CDR3 reads CASSFGAGYNEQFF. In DNA, the CDR3 is TGCGCCAGCAGCTTCGGTGCCGGTTACAATGAGCAGTTCTTC.

The rearrangement joins TRBV18 to TRBJ2-5; TRBD2 matches 8 bases. V lost 6 bases, J lost 4 bases, and 25 bases stayed unmatched. The V gene's germline CDR1 is KGHSH and CDR2 LQKENI. The CDR3 runs 20 residues. The CDR3 spells CASSLVGSGRGKRLGETQYF. The CDR3 DNA reads TGTGCCAGCTCCCTAGTAGGGAGCGGGAGAGGGAAGAGGCTCGGAGAGACCCAGTACTTC.

The V gene is TRBV28, the J gene TRBJ1-2; TRBD1 agrees at 8 bases. The V gene end was trimmed by 6 bases and the J gene end by 5 bases; junction bases not matched to a gene: 2. CDR1 is MDHEN and CDR2 is SYDVKM in the germline V gene. The CDR3 covers 12 residues. The CDR3: CASSTGGYGYTF. DNA of the CDR3: TGTGCCAGCAGCACAGGGGGGTATGGCTACACCTTC.

This clonotype was recorded at least ten times. The chain links TRBV3-1 to TRBJ1-6; 8 bases match TRBD1. CDR3 length: 14 amino acids. Germline lookup yields CDR1 LGHDT and CDR2 YNNKEL (reference sequence). J gave up 6 bases and V 4 bases, and 2 bases lay outside the gene matches. The CDR3 DNA reads TGTGCCAGCAGCCCGGGACAGGCTAATTCACCCCTCCACTTT. It encodes CASSPGQANSPLHF.

This clonotype was found many times. This chain links TRBV5-5 with TRBJ2-1; 8 bases match TRBD2. The CDR3 is 12 amino acids. Germline CDR1 reads SGHKS; CDR2 reads YYEKEE (reference sequence). V shed 9 bases and J 10 bases; nucleotides not matched to a gene: 9. The CDR3 sequence: CATGTAGGEQFF. The CDR3, as DNA: TGTGCCACGGGAACGGCGGGGGGAGAGCAGTTCTTC. Variable domain in full (rest from reference TRBV5-5 and TRBJ2-1): DAGVTQSPTHLIKTRGQQVTLRCSPISGHKSVSWYQQVLGQGPQFIFQYYEKEERGRGNFPDRFSARQFPNYSSELNVNALLLGDSALYLCATGTAGGEQFFGPGTRLTVL.

This chain links TRBV20-1 with TRBJ2-3; 7 nucleotides line up with TRBD2. V shed 6 bases, J shed 0 bases, and the junction held 6 bases outside the gene matches. The CDR3 is made up of 14 amino acids. The germline V gene encodes CDR1 DFQATT and CDR2 SNEGSKA (reference sequence). The CDR3 nucleotides are TGCAGTGCATGCGGACTAGAGAGCACAGATACGCAGTATTTT. Translated: CSACGLESTDTQYF.

This clonotype was detected ten times or more. The chain has TRBV11-2 and TRBJ2-7, with TRBD2 identical over 11 bases. CDR1 is SGHAT, CDR2 FQNNGV, per germline. J lost 3 bases, V lost 0 bases, and 4 bases had no gene match. There are 16 residues in the CDR3. This chain's CDR3 is CASSLDSGRGYYEQYF. CDR3 nucleotides: TGTGCCAGCAGCTTAGATAGCGGGAGGGGATACTACGAGCAGTACTTC.

This chain links TRBV2 with TRBJ2-3; 8 nucleotides line up with TRBD2. Germline loops: CDR1 SNHLY, CDR2 FYNNEI. Germline trimming cut 3 bases from V and 0 bases from J; bases unmatched to any gene: 8. The CDR3 is made up of 17 amino acids. The CDR3 DNA is TGTGCCAGCAGTGACCCATGGGAGCGGGGGAGCACAGATACGCAGTATTTT. This sequence encodes CASSDPWERGSTDTQYF.

This clonotype was picked up many times. This chain connects TRBV6-2 or TRBV6-3 to TRBJ2-5; D is perhaps TRBD1 or TRBD2 (5 bases each). The V gene lost 6 bases and the J gene lost 4 bases, with 12 bases spanning the gap. The germline gives CDR1 MNHEY, CDR2 SVGEGT. There are 13 residues in the CDR3. The CDR3 DNA sequence: TGTGCCAGCAGGCGAGGGGTATCAGAGACCCAGTACTTC. Translation gives CASRRGVSETQYF.

In its sample, this clonotype was seen many times. The V gene is TRBV2, the J gene TRBJ2-3, with D perhaps TRBD2 (6 bases). The CDR3 has 14 residues. CDR1 and CDR2 (germline): SNHLY, FYNNEI. Trimming removed 4 bases from V and 2 bases from J, with 10 bases in between. The CDR3 loop is CASSGMGLTDTQYF. CDR3 DNA: TGTGCCAGCAGTGGGATGGGACTCACAGATACGCAGTATTTT.

Many counts were recorded for this clonotype. The chain couples TRBV7-2 to TRBJ1-5; D unclear. CDR1 and CDR2 (germline): SGHTA, FQGNSA. Trimming stripped 2 bases from V and 7 bases from J, with 6 bases between. This CDR3 is 12 amino acids long. Here the CDR3 reads CASSLNSQPQHF. The CDR3 region has the DNA TGTGCCAGCAGCTTAAATTCGCAGCCCCAGCATTTT.

This clonotype has only one observation. The DNA for the CDR3 is TGTGCCAGCAGCGTCAAGGACAGCTCCTACGAGCAGTACTTC. It translates to CASSVKDSSYEQYF. The J gene is TRBJ2-7, the V gene TRBV9; perhaps TRBD1 as D (6 bases). V was trimmed by 2 bases and J by 0 bases, leaving 9 bases between them. The length of the CDR3 is 14 residues. The germline CDR1 and CDR2 sequences are SGDLS and YYNGEE.

This chain connects TRBV7-8 to TRBJ2-7; D is perhaps TRBD2 (5 bases). The CDR3 is made up of 14 amino acids. Trimming took off 5 bases at V and 2 bases at J, with 13 bases between the two ends. Germline CDR1 reads SGHVS; CDR2 reads FQNEAQ. CDR3 DNA: TGTGCCAGCAGCCCCCTAGCCACGGCCTACGAGCAGTACTTC. This gives the protein CASSPLATAYEQYF.

This sequence joins TRBV7-2 and TRBJ1-5; D uncertain. Germline values: CDR1 SGHTA, CDR2 FQGNSA. This CDR3 is built from 15 residues. Trimming pared 1 base from V and 4 bases from J, leaving 11 bases between. The CDR3 coding sequence is TGTGCCAGCAGCTTAGAAGCCAGTTGGAATCAGCCCCAGCATTTT. It codes for CASSLEASWNQPQHF.

The V gene is TRBV10-1, the J gene TRBJ2-3; D is uncertain. Trimming left V 3 bases short and J 1 base short, with 5 bases between. The germline gives CDR1 WNHNN, CDR2 SYGVQD (reference sequence). There are 13 residues in the CDR3. The CDR3 nucleotides are TGCGCCAGCAGTGAAAGCCGCACAGATACGCAGTATTTT. Translation gives CASSESRTDTQYF.

The chain couples TRBV7-3 to TRBJ2-5; tentatively, D is TRBD2 (5 bases). Trimming removed 5 bases from V and 5 bases from J, with 18 bases in between. This CDR3 comprises 15 residues. Germline V gene sequence: CDR1 SGHTA, CDR2 FQGTGA. CDR3 in DNA: TGTGCCAGCAGCCCCGGTGATACCACGGGGGAGACCCAGTACTTC. Its protein is CASSPGDTTGETQYF.

The J gene is TRBJ2-7, the V gene TRBV23-1; D is perhaps TRBD2 (5 bases). TRBV23-1 is designated an ORF whose function remains uncertain. This CDR3 is built from 19 residues. Trimming removed 0 bases at V and 2 bases at J, with 23 bases between. CDR3 DNA: TGCGCCAGCAGTCAATCGTACGAGAAGAGGGCAGGACTTACCTACGAGCAGTACTTC. As protein: CASSQSYEKRAGLTYEQYF.

This clonotype was picked up many times. The chain employs TRBV24-1 and TRBJ2-3; D remains ambiguous. Trimming took off 1 base at V and 0 bases at J, with 4 bases between the two ends. CDR1 KGHDR and CDR2 SFDVKD come from the germline V gene. This CDR3 is built from 14 residues. CDR3 sequence reads: CATSDFASTDTQYF. CDR3 sequence (DNA): TGTGCCACCAGTGATTTCGCTAGCACAGATACGCAGTATTTT.

This clonotype was counted many times. V gene TRBV7-9 combines with J gene TRBJ1-6; D unresolved. The CDR3 sequence is 13 residues long. V was cut by 7 bases and J by 6 bases, with 10 bases left in between. Germline CDR1 and CDR2: SEHNR and FQNEAQ (reference sequence). The CDR3 DNA is TGTGCCAGCATGGGGTCGGTTAATTCACCCCTCCACTTT. Protein product: CASMGSVNSPLHF.

This clonotype was seen repeatedly, ten times or more. The rearrangement links TRBV6-5 to TRBJ2-6; no reliable D call. The CDR3 consists of 12 residues. The germline V gene encodes CDR1 MNHEY and CDR2 SVGAGI. V lost 9 bases, J lost 7 bases, and 10 bases lay in between. The CDR3 DNA is TGTGCCAGTGGTCTGTCCGCCAACGTCCTGACTTTC. It codes for CASGLSANVLTF.